The 6 T cell receptor beta chains given below trace back to one sample, sequenced in a study of vaccination effects on CD4 cells after COVID-19. The antigens for these receptors are not known. Researchers isolated CD4+ T cells once approximately ten days of culture had elapsed. The infection with SARS-CoV-2 (confirmed by PCR) occurred in this person between March and December 2020. All study participants received two doses of BNT162b2 or mRNA-1273 vaccine. Only in-frame clones appear in the TCRdb table, and some are missing; sequencing was by immunoSEQ multiplex PCR. The table lists 35,000 to 55,000 clones, over 65% of them singletons. This material consisted of CD4+ T cells from PBMCs cultured without peptide, taken after COVID-19 vaccination. The receptors here all came from a human donor who had a prior SARS-CoV-2 infection.

This chain connects TRBV4-3 to TRBJ1-4, with 7 bases lining up with TRBD1. The CDR3 runs to 18 residues. Trimming took 0 bases from V and 4 from J; bases not matched to a gene: 11. Germline CDR1 LGHNA, CDR2 YSLEER. CDR3 DNA sequence: TGCGCCAGCAGCCAAGAACCCGCCATGACAGGGATTAATGAAAAACTGTTTTTT. This sequence encodes CASSQEPAMTGINEKLFF.

The chain has TRBV20-1 and TRBJ2-1; no clear D. In germline, CDR1 is DFQATT, CDR2 SNEGSKA (reference sequence). Trimming removed 3 bases at V and 2 bases at J, with 11 bases between. This CDR3 comprises 14 residues. The CDR3, as DNA: TGCAGTGCTAGTGCTAGTGACGCCTACAATGAGCAGTTCTTC. Translation: CSASASDAYNEQFF.

V usage is TRBV5-4 and J usage is TRBJ2-7; 8 nucleotides align to TRBD2. CDR1 is SGHNT, CDR2 YYREEE, per germline (reference sequence). The CDR3 loop spans 16 amino acids. Germline trimming cut 3 bases from V and 5 bases from J; bases unmatched to any gene: 13. CDR3 protein: CASSYGLISGKNEQYF. In DNA form, the CDR3 reads TGTGCCAGCAGCTACGGTTTGATTAGCGGGAAAAACGAGCAGTACTTC.

This clone was observed a few times. The chain links TRBV11-3 to TRBJ1-1; D not resolved. Trimming cost V 5 bases and J 4 bases, with 14 bases left between them. The CDR3 runs 14 residues. CDR1 and CDR2 from the germline V gene are SGHNT and YENEEA. The CDR3 loop is CASSPYSRGTEAFF. The CDR3 region has the DNA TGTGCCAGCAGCCCCTACTCCCGGGGCACTGAAGCTTTCTTT.

The chain links TRBV10-3 to TRBJ2-1; possibly TRBD2 for D (5 bases). Germline V gives CDR1 ENHRY, CDR2 SYGVKD. The V end was cut by 6 bases, the J end by 8 bases, with 11 bases between. The CDR3 is 12 residues long. DNA of the CDR3: TGTGCCATCAGCCCCGGGGTCGATGAGCAGTTCTTC. Encoded protein: CAISPGVDEQFF.

The chain employs TRBV10-3 and TRBJ2-3, with 9 bases matching TRBD1. V shed 7 bases and J 3 bases; nucleotides not matched to a gene: 14. CDR1 ENHRY and CDR2 SYGVKD come from the germline V gene. This CDR3 is 17 amino acids long. The CDR3 bases are TGTGCCATCAACGGACAGGGGAGGGCCATAAGGACAGATACGCAGTATTTT. Amino acid sequence: CAINGQGRAIRTDTQYF.